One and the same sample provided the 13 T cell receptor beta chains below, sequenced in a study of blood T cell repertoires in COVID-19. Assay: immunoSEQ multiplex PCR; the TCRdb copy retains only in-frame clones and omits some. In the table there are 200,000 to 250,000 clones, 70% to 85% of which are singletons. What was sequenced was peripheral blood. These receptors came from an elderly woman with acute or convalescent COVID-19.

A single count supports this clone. CDR3 amino acids: CASSLRSGGAADTQYF. DNA for the CDR3: TGTGCCAGCAGCTTGAGGAGCGGGGGGGCCGCAGATACGCAGTATTTT. The chain joins TRBV7-2 to TRBJ2-3; 10 bases match TRBD2. Trimming cost V 3 bases and J 4 bases; bases outside gene matches: 7. The germline CDR1 and CDR2 sequences are SGHTA and FQGNSA. This CDR3 region has 16 residues.

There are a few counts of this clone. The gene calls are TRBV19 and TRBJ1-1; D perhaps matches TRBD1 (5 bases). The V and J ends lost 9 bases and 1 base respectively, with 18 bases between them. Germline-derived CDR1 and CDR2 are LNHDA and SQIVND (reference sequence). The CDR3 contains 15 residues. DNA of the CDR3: TGTGCCAGCCAAATGGAGCAGGGTCCGAACACTGAAGCTTTCTTT. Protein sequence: CASQMEQGPNTEAFF.

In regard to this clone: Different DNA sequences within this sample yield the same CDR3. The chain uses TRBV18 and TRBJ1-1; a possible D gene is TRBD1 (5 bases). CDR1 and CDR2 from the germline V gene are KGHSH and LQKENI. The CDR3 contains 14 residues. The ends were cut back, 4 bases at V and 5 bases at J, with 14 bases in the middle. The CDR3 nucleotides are TGTGCCAGCTCACTCGACGGGGGACTGACTGAAGCTTTCTTT. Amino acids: CASSLDGGLTEAFF.

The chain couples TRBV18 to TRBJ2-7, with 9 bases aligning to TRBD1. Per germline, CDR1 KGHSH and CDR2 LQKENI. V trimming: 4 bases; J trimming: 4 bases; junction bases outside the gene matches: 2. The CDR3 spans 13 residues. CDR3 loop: CASSQTGGYEQYF. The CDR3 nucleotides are TGTGCCAGCTCACAGACAGGGGGATACGAGCAGTACTTC.

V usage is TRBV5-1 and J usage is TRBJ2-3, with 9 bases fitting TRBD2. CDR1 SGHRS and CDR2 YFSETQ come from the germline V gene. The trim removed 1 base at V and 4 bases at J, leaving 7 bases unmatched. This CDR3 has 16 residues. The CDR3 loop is CASSLLGSGSADTQYF. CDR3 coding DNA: TGCGCCAGCAGCTTGTTGGGTAGCGGGAGTGCAGATACGCAGTATTTT.

For the CDR3, the DNA is TGTGCCAGCAGTTACGCACAACAGGGTACCGAGCAGTACTTC. It yields the protein CASSYAQQGTEQYF. The J gene is TRBJ2-7, the V gene TRBV6-5; D may be TRBD1 (6 bases). The germline V and J ends were trimmed by 2 bases and 6 bases, with 14 bases remaining between them. CDR3 length: 14 amino acids. Germline-derived CDR1 and CDR2 are MNHEY and SVGAGI.

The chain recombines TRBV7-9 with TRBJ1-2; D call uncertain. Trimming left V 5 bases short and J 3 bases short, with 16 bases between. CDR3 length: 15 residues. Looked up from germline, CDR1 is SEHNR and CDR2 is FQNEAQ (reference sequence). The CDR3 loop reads CASSRAGLEYYGYTF. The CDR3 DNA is TGTGCCAGCAGCCGTGCGGGGTTAGAATACTATGGCTACACCTTC.

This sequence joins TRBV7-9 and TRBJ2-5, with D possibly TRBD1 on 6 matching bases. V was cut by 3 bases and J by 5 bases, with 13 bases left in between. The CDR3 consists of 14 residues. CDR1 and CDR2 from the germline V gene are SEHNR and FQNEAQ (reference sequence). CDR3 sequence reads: CASSLSGTWETQYF. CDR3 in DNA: TGTGCCAGCAGCTTGAGTGGGACATGGGAGACCCAGTACTTC.

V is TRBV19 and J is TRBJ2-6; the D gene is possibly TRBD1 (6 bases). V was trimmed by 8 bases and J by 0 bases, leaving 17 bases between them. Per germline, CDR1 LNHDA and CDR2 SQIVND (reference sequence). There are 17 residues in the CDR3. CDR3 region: CASLGTPGHSGANVLTF. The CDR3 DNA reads TGTGCCAGTCTCGGCACCCCGGGACACTCTGGGGCCAACGTCCTGACTTTC.

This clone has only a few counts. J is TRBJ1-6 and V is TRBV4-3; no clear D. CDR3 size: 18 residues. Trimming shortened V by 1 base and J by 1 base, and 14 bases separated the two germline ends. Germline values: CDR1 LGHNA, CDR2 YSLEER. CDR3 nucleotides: TGCGCCAGCAGCCAAGTACACGGTGCCGGGTCCTATAATTCACCCCTCCACTTT. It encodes CASSQVHGAGSYNSPLHF.

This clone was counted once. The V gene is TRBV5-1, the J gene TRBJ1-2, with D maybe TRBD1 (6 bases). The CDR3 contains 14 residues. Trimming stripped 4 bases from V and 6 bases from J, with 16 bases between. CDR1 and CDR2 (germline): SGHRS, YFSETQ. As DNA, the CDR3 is TGCGCCAGCAGCCCCAGGGGCGTCTCGGATGGCTACACCTTC. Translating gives CASSPRGVSDGYTF.

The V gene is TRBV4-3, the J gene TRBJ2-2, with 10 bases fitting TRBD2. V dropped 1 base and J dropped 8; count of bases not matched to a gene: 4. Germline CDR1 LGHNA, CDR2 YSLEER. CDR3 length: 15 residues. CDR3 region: CASSQASGSRGELFF. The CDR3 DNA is TGCGCCAGCAGCCAAGCTAGCGGGAGTAGGGGGGAGCTGTTTTTT.

The CDR3: CATRETSSGELFF. The CDR3 DNA follows: TGTGCCACCAGAGAGACTAGCTCCGGGGAGCTGTTTTTT. The genes are TRBV24-1 and TRBJ2-2; 7 nucleotides align to TRBD2. The CDR3 is made up of 13 amino acids. Germline loops: CDR1 KGHDR, CDR2 SFDVKD. V dropped 7 bases and J dropped 6; count of bases not matched to a gene: 4.